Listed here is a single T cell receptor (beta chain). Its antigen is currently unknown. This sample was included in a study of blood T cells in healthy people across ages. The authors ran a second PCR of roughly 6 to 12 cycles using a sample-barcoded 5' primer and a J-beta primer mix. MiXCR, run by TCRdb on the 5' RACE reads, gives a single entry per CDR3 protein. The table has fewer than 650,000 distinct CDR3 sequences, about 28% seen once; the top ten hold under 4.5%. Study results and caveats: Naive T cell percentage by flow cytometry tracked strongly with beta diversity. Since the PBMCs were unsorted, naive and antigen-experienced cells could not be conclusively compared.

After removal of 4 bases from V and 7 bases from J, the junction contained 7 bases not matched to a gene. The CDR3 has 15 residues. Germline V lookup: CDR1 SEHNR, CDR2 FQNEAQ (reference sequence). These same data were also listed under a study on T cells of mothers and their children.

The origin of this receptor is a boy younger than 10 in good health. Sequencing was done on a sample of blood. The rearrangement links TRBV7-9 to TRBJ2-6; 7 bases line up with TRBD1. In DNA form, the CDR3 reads TGTGCCAGCAGCTCTCTTAGGGACAGAGCCAACGTCCTGACTTTC. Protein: CASSSLRDRANVLTF.